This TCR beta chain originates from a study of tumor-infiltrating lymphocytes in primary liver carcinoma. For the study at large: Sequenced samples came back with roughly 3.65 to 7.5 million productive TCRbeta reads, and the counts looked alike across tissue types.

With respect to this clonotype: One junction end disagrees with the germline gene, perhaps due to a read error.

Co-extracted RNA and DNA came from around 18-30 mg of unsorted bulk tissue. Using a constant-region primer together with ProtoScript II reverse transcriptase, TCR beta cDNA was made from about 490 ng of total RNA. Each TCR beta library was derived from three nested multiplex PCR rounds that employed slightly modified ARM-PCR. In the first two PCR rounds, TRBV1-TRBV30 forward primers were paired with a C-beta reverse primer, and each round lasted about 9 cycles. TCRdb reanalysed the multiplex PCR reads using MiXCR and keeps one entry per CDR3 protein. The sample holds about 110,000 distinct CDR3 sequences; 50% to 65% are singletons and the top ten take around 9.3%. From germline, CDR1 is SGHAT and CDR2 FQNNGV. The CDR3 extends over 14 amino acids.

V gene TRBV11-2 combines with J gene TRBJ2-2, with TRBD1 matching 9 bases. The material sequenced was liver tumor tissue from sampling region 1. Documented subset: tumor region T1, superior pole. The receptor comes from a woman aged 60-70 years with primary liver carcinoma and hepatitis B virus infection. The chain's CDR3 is CASSLGTGTGKLFF. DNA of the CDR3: TGTGCCAGCAGCCTAGGGACAGGGACCGGGAAGCTGTTTTTT.